These 22 T cell receptor beta chains originate from one sample sequenced in a study of STAT5B mutations in CD4+ large granular lymphocyte leukemia (dated by TCRdb to between 2021 and 2024). Libraries came from the immunoSEQ multiplex PCR assay. TCRdb obtained this table from immuneACCESS and retained in-frame rearrangements with V and J assigned. These tables miss some clones; where compared with another copy, unresolved V genes account for less than half of the shortfall, and the remainder is unexplained. The sample table holds tens of thousands of clones, of which roughly two thirds were seen once. The ten top clones hold over 0.4% of the sample. What was sequenced was CD4+ T cells from blood buffy coats. The origin of the receptors is a human donor in good health.

This clone has only one observation. The V gene is TRBV9, the J gene TRBJ2-7, with unresolved D. This CDR3 has 15 amino acids. Germline CDR1 is SGDLS and CDR2 is YYNGEE. V lost 0 bases to trimming and J lost 3 bases, with 13 bases between them. In DNA form, the CDR3 reads TGTGCCAGCAGCGTAGGACCCCTGAATGTCTACGAGCAGTACTTC. Translating gives CASSVGPLNVYEQYF.

The chain combines TRBV7-2 with TRBJ1-1; the D is unclear. V gave up 7 bases and J gave up 2 bases, with 17 bases separating them. The germline gives CDR1 SGHTA, CDR2 FQGNSA. The CDR3 has 15 amino acids. CDR3 DNA sequence: TGTGCCAGCACCCCGCAGGCGTCGGGTAACACTGAAGCTTTCTTT. It is translated as CASTPQASGNTEAFF.

There are a few counts of this clone. The chain joins TRBV2 to TRBJ1-2; D might be TRBD1 (6 bases). Germline lookup yields CDR1 SNHLY and CDR2 FYNNEI. V was cut by 4 bases and J by 2 bases, with 14 bases left in between. The CDR3 spans 15 residues. DNA of the CDR3: TGTGCCAGCAGTGTGGCAGGGGAGGTAAACTATGGCTACACCTTC. Residues: CASSVAGEVNYGYTF.

This clone was found once. The chain links TRBV29-1 to TRBJ2-7, with 10 bases lining up with TRBD1. The CDR3 is 13 amino acids. Trimming at V came to 5 bases and at J to 2 bases, leaving 3 bases not matched to a gene. Germline V CDR1 and CDR2: SQVTM, ANQGSEA. CDR3 region: CSVPGTGAYEQYF. CDR3 nucleotides: TGCAGCGTTCCCGGGACAGGGGCCTACGAGCAGTACTTC.

This clone was observed a few times. The CDR3 DNA is TGTGCCTGGAATGGTGGGGGCACTGAAGCTTTCTTT. Its protein product is CAWNGGGTEAFF. The genes are TRBV30 and TRBJ1-1; TRBD1 is a possible D gene (5 bases). The V end lost 4 bases, the J end lost 4 bases, and 10 bases lay between the germline ends. This CDR3 comprises 12 residues. CDR1 is GTSNPN, CDR2 SVGIG, per germline (reference sequence).

V usage is TRBV5-4 and J usage is TRBJ2-5; D gene ambiguous. Per the germline V gene, CDR1 is SGHNT and CDR2 is YYREEE (reference sequence). V gave up 4 bases and J gave up 1 base, with 11 bases separating them. This CDR3 is built from 14 residues. The chain's CDR3 is CASSRGVGQETQYF. CDR3 sequence (DNA): TGTGCCAGCAGCCGTGGGGTGGGCCAAGAGACCCAGTACTTC.

The chain has TRBV6-1 and TRBJ2-1; D is possibly TRBD1 (6 bases). CDR3 length equals 14 residues. CDR1 is MNHNS and CDR2 is SASEGT in the germline V gene. V was clipped by 5 bases and J by 3 bases, with 11 bases between them. The CDR3: CASSFTGFYNEQFF. The DNA of the CDR3 is TGTGCCAGCAGTTTTACAGGGTTCTACAATGAGCAGTTCTTC.

This sequence joins TRBV27 and TRBJ1-2; the D gene is possibly TRBD1 (5 bases). The V gene lost 3 bases and the J gene lost 3 bases, with 14 bases spanning the gap. This CDR3 region has 15 residues. Germline assignment: CDR1 MNHEY and CDR2 SMNVEV (reference sequence). CDR3 bases: TGTGCCAGCAGTTTTAGCCAGGGTGTTGACTATGGCTACACCTTC. Translated: CASSFSQGVDYGYTF.

This clone was counted once. The chain is built from TRBV19 and TRBJ2-1; no reliable D call. CDR1 is LNHDA and CDR2 is SQIVND in the germline V gene (reference sequence). The CDR3 has 15 residues. V was trimmed by 2 bases and J by 0 bases, leaving 8 bases between them. CDR3 bases: TGTGCCAGTAGTATAATTAGTAGCTCCTACAATGAGCAGTTCTTC. Translation: CASSIISSSYNEQFF.

The chain uses TRBV4-2 and TRBJ1-1; 7 nucleotides agree with TRBD1. The CDR3 covers 16 residues. Germline V lookup: CDR1 LGHNA, CDR2 YNFKEQ. Losses at the gene ends were 2 bases for V and 1 base for J; bases not matched to a gene: 7. CDR3 sequence reads: CASSQLQQGRNTEAFF. In DNA form, the CDR3 reads TGTGCCAGCAGCCAATTACAACAGGGGAGGAACACTGAAGCTTTCTTT.

The gene calls are TRBV18 and TRBJ1-4; D remains ambiguous. This CDR3 is built from 15 residues. Trimming shortened V by 2 bases and J by 4 bases, and 11 bases separated the two germline ends. From germline, CDR1 is KGHSH and CDR2 LQKENI. CDR3 nucleotide sequence: TGTGCCAGCTCACCAGCCCATAGCCTTAATGAAAAACTGTTTTTT. Its translation: CASSPAHSLNEKLFF.

This sequence joins TRBV25-1 and TRBJ1-4; 9 positions agree with TRBD1. Germline trimming cut 1 base from V and 7 bases from J; bases unmatched to any gene: 4. The CDR3 covers 15 residues. From germline, CDR1 is MGHDK and CDR2 SYGVNS. The CDR3 loop reads CASSEWTGASEKLFF. The CDR3 DNA follows: TGTGCCAGCAGTGAATGGACAGGGGCAAGTGAAAAACTGTTTTTT.

This rearrangement joins TRBV4-2 to TRBJ1-1; 9 bases are a match to TRBD1. After removal of 6 bases from V and 6 bases from J, the junction contained 11 bases not matched to a gene. Germline lookup yields CDR1 LGHNA and CDR2 YNFKEQ. The CDR3 length is 15 residues. Here the CDR3 reads CASRVQGAPDPEAFF. CDR3 in DNA: TGTGCCAGCAGAGTACAGGGGGCCCCGGACCCTGAAGCTTTCTTT.

This clone was picked up a small number of times. The V gene is TRBV5-1, the J gene TRBJ2-1; 10 bases are shared with TRBD2. Germline-derived CDR1 and CDR2 are SGHRS and YFSETQ. J lost 1 base, V lost 7 bases, and 5 bases had no gene match. This CDR3 contains 15 residues. CDR3 bases: TGCGCCAGCGCCTTAGCGGGGGGTTCCTACAATGAGCAGTTCTTC. Protein: CASALAGGSYNEQFF.

The V and J genes are TRBV9 and TRBJ2-1, with D possibly called TRBD1 or TRBD2 (6 bases each). The CDR3 is 17 residues long. Germline assignment: CDR1 SGDLS and CDR2 YYNGEE. Trimming took 5 bases from V and 5 from J, leaving 23 bases between them. This chain's CDR3 is CASSIGGLPLGNNEQFF. As DNA, the CDR3 is TGTGCCAGCAGTATAGGGGGACTTCCCCTAGGTAACAATGAGCAGTTCTTC.

The V gene is TRBV5-5, the J gene TRBJ2-7; TRBD2 might be the D (5 bases). The germline V gene has CDR1 SGHKS and CDR2 YYEKEE (reference sequence). V lost 3 bases and J 0 bases, leaving 16 bases between the germline ends. CDR3 length: 16 residues. As DNA, the CDR3 is TGTGCCAGCAGCTCGATCGAGGGAATAAGCTCCTACGAGCAGTACTTC. It is translated as CASSSIEGISSYEQYF.

The chain combines TRBV6-1 with TRBJ1-1; D remains unclear. Between the trimmed V and J ends, which lost 3 bases and 2 bases, there was a span of 7 bases. CDR1 is MNHNS, CDR2 SASEGT, per germline. There are 13 residues in the CDR3. The CDR3 loop is CASSDGFNTEAFF. Written as DNA, the CDR3 is TGTGCCAGCAGTGACGGTTTTAACACTGAAGCTTTCTTT.

This CDR3 is CASSARTGGPYEQYF. The CDR3 coding sequence is TGTGCCAGCAGCGCCCGGACAGGGGGCCCCTACGAGCAGTACTTC. The chain has TRBV7-9 and TRBJ2-7; TRBD1 matches 11 bases. The CDR3 loop spans 15 amino acids. V shed 5 bases, J shed 2 bases, and the junction held 5 bases outside the gene matches. The germline gives CDR1 SEHNR, CDR2 FQNEAQ (reference sequence).

The chain employs TRBV7-6 and TRBJ2-7; 8 bases map to TRBD1. V lost 2 bases and J lost 2; bases outside the gene matches: 14. Germline CDR1 is SGHVS and CDR2 is FNYEAQ. This CDR3 has 18 residues. The CDR3 spells CASSLPSPGGFRAYEQYF. The CDR3 DNA sequence: TGTGCCAGCAGCTTACCCTCCCCAGGGGGCTTCAGGGCCTACGAGCAGTACTTC.

The gene calls are TRBV5-4 and TRBJ2-7; TRBD1 matches at 11 bases. J lost 3 bases, V lost 4 bases, and 3 bases had no gene match. Germline lookup yields CDR1 SGHNT and CDR2 YYREEE (reference sequence). This CDR3 contains 14 residues. The CDR3 nucleotides read TGTGCCAGCAGCCCGGGACAGGGGGTCTACGAGCAGTACTTC. It codes for CASSPGQGVYEQYF. The entire variable domain, with the rest obtained from reference TRBV5-4 and TRBJ2-7, is as follows: ETGVTQSPTHLIKTRGQQVTLRCSSQSGHNTVSWYQQALGQGPQFIFQYYREEENGRGNFPPRFSGLQFPNYSSELNVNALELDDSALYLCASSPGQGVYEQYFGPGTRLTVT.

The chain carries TRBV10-2 and TRBJ1-1, with D hard to call. The CDR3 extends over 15 amino acids. CDR1 is WSHSY, CDR2 SAAADI, per germline. V dropped 3 bases and J dropped 3 bases, with 14 bases sitting between them. Here the CDR3 DNA reads TGCGCCAGCAGTGACTTCGGATTGGAGGACACTGAAGCTTTCTTT. Residues: CASSDFGLEDTEAFF.

The V gene is TRBV6-1, the J gene TRBJ1-2; D uncertain. CDR3 length equals 14 residues. V was clipped by 2 bases and J by 0 bases, with 7 bases between them. Looked up from germline, CDR1 is MNHNS and CDR2 is SASEGT. CDR3 coding DNA: TGTGCCAGCAGTGAACAGCCAGCTAACTATGGCTACACCTTC. This translates into CASSEQPANYGYTF.